This passage covers 14 T cell receptor beta chains from one sample sequenced in a study of blood T cells in healthy people across ages. Together with a sample-barcoded 5' primer, a J-beta primer mix was included in a second PCR lasting about 6 to 11 cycles. TCRdb recomputed calls from the 5' RACE reads with MiXCR, one row per CDR3 protein. Of about 1 million distinct CDR3 sequences in the sample, approximately 25% are singletons; the top ten hold 0.65% to 0.75%. These sequences were also reported in another study, on T cells of mothers and their children.

Sequenced: blood. The origin of the receptors is a girl aged 2-10 years in good health.

V and J are TRBV9 and TRBJ2-1; D may be TRBD2 (5 bases). This CDR3 comprises 16 residues. CDR1 is SGDLS, CDR2 YYNGEE, per germline. V was pared by 0 bases and J by 2 bases, with 12 bases between. The CDR3, as DNA: TGTGCCAGCAGCGTAGTGGGTGAGACTACCTACAATGAGCAGTTCTTC. It translates to CASSVVGETTYNEQFF. The whole variable domain, remainder taken from reference TRBV9 and TRBJ2-1, is DSGVTQTPKHLITATGQRVTLRCSPRSGDLSVYWYQQSLDQGLQFLIQYYNGEERAKGNILERFSAQQFPDLHSELNLSSLELGDSALYFCASSVVGETTYNEQFFGPGTRLTVL.

In this sample, this clonotype turned up a few times. The chain uses TRBV6-6 and TRBJ2-5, with D hard to call. This CDR3 region has 15 residues. V was clipped by 2 bases and J by 2 bases, with 12 bases between them. The germline gives CDR1 MNHNY, CDR2 SVGAGI (reference sequence). For the CDR3, the DNA is TGTGCCAGCAGTTACGGCGATAGTGGGCAAGAGACCCAGTACTTC. This codes for CASSYGDSGQETQYF.

This clonotype occurred a few times. The V and J genes are TRBV28 and TRBJ2-5; D remains unclear. The last part of the DNA fits TRBJ2-1 better; the J call may be wrong. Germline values: CDR1 MDHEN, CDR2 SYDVKM. CDR3 length: 11 amino acids. The CDR3 protein is CASSLDDEQFF. The CDR3, as DNA: TGTGCCAGCAGTTTAGACGATGAGCAGTTCTTC.

The CDR3 coding sequence is TGTGCCAGCTCACCAACGTCGGGGGGGCGAGGCAATCAGCCCCAGCATTTT. It translates to CASSPTSGGRGNQPQHF. The chain joins TRBV18 to TRBJ1-5; weak D call: TRBD1 (6 bases). V shed 2 bases and J shed 2 bases, with 16 bases lying between them. Germline V gene data show CDR1 as KGHSH and CDR2 as LQKENI. The CDR3 sequence is 17 residues long.

V is TRBV12-3 or TRBV12-4 and J is TRBJ2-5; no clear D gene. The CDR3 length is 13 residues. With 5 bases removed from V and 5 bases from J, the gap between germline ends came to 12 bases. As DNA, the CDR3 is TGTGCCAGCAGTCCTTCTAGTTGGGAGACCCAGTACTTC. It is translated as CASSPSSWETQYF.

This clonotype has only a few counts. This chain links TRBV7-9 with TRBJ2-1; 7 nucleotides align to TRBD2. The end of the DNA is better explained by TRBJ2-7, so the J call may be wrong. The CDR3 runs 15 residues. Germline CDR1 and CDR2: SEHNR and FQNEAQ (reference sequence). CDR3 DNA sequence: TGTGCCAGCAGCCAGATGGGGACTACCGTTTGGGAGCAGTACTTC. It yields the protein CASSQMGTTVWEQYF.

This clonotype was counted only a few times. The CDR3 region is CASSLLTGGPQETQYF. The CDR3 coding sequence is TGTGCCAGCAGCCTTCTTACCGGAGGCCCCCAAGAGACCCAGTACTTC. The chain combines TRBV4-2 with TRBJ2-5, with D possibly matching TRBD2 (5 bases). The ends were cut back, 4 bases at V and 1 base at J, with 16 bases in the middle. From germline, CDR1 is LGHNA and CDR2 YNFKEQ. This CDR3 comprises 16 residues.

This clonotype was counted between two and nine times. The J gene is TRBJ1-1, the V gene TRBV20-1, with D hard to call. Trimming shortened V by 3 bases and J by 2 bases, and 16 bases separated the two germline ends. This CDR3 contains 15 residues. CDR1 is DFQATT, CDR2 SNEGSKA, per germline (reference sequence). The CDR3 spells CSARDAGKRNTEAFF. The CDR3 DNA reads as TGCAGTGCTAGGGACGCGGGGAAGAGAAACACTGAAGCTTTCTTT.

This rearrangement joins TRBV19 to TRBJ1-1; TRBD1 is a possible D gene (6 bases). The CDR3 is 13 amino acids. The germline V gene encodes CDR1 LNHDA and CDR2 SQIVND (reference sequence). Trimming cost V 3 bases and J 8 bases, with 13 bases left between them. CDR3 DNA: TGTGCCAGTAGTATCACAGGGAGGCAGGAAGCTTTCTTT. Translating gives CASSITGRQEAFF.

This clonotype was observed a handful of times. The J gene is TRBJ2-5, the V gene TRBV18, with 8 bases that match TRBD2. CDR3 length equals 15 residues. V lost 0 bases to trimming and J lost 6 bases; unmatched junction nucleotides: 6. Germline loops: CDR1 KGHSH, CDR2 LQKENI. The CDR3 DNA is TGTGCCAGCTCACCACCGACCGGGAGGGCAAAGACCCAGTACTTC. It translates to CASSPPTGRAKTQYF.

In this sample, this clonotype turned up a few times. The chain uses TRBV28 and TRBJ2-7, with D possibly TRBD1 on 5 matching bases. The germline V and J ends were trimmed by 3 bases and 4 bases, with 13 bases remaining between them. Germline CDR1 MDHEN, CDR2 SYDVKM. The CDR3 contains 14 residues. Written as DNA, the CDR3 is TGTGCCAGCAGTTTTTTTCAGGGAAGGTACGAGCAGTACTTC. It encodes CASSFFQGRYEQYF. Full variable domain (outside the CDR3, taken from reference TRBV28 and TRBJ2-7): DVKVTQSSRYLVKRTGEKVFLECVQDMDHENMFWYRQDPGLGLRLIYFSYDVKMKEKGDIPEGYSVSREKKERFSLILESASTNQTSMYLCASSFFQGRYEQYFGPGTRLTVT.

This chain links TRBV3-1 with TRBJ2-1, with D possibly TRBD2 on 6 matching bases. The germline V gene has CDR1 LGHDT and CDR2 YNNKEL (reference sequence). The CDR3 is 12 amino acids. V was clipped by 0 bases and J by 15 bases, with 12 bases between them. Here the CDR3 DNA reads TGTGCCAGCAGCCAAGAACGACTAGATTTGTTCTTC. This sequence encodes CASSQERLDLFF.

This clonotype has just a few counts. The chain employs TRBV29-1 and TRBJ1-2; 7 bases are a match to TRBD1. V lost 8 bases, J lost 8 bases, and 8 bases stayed unmatched. CDR1 and CDR2 from the germline V gene are SQVTM and ANQGSEA. CDR3 length equals 11 residues. CDR3 nucleotide sequence: TGCAGCCTTTGGGGGGACAGAGGCTACACCTTC. Its translation is CSLWGDRGYTF.

This clonotype came up a few times. This sequence joins TRBV12-3 or TRBV12-4 and TRBJ1-4, with 8 bases aligning to TRBD1. V gave up 4 bases and J gave up 8 bases; unmatched junction bases: 15. This CDR3 contains 17 residues. In DNA form, the CDR3 reads TGTGCCAGCAGTTCTCCAGGCCCCGGGACAGGCTGGGAAAAACTGTTTTTT. As protein: CASSSPGPGTGWEKLFF.